The source of this TCR beta chain is a study of T cells in Graves' hyperthyroidism and ophthalmopathy. Whole-study context: Pretreatment peripheral blood was obtained at initial diagnosis. Study-wide results and caveats: In simple terms, a model built on 13 V-J features told ophthalmopathy apart from stable hyperthyroidism.

The V segment lost 4 bases and the J segment 3 bases; nucleotides outside the gene matches: 10. The length of the CDR3 is 16 residues. Germline lookup yields CDR1 MDHEN and CDR2 SYDVKM. Turning to this clonotype: Its antigen remains unknown.

Patients aged 18 to 65 with hyperthyroidism were newly diagnosed, with duration under 2 months. Those patients with uncontrolled infection, other autoimmune disease, pregnancy or lactation were excluded. Regions amplified from RNA transcripts were the TCR beta CDR3 regions. Carried out on the TCR CDR3, a first-round RT-PCR used the HTBI primer set. TCRdb re-derived calls from the multiplex PCR reads in MiXCR, one entry per CDR3 protein. The repertoire holds a few hundred thousand distinct CDR3 sequences, with roughly a fifth as singletons. This TCR derives from a woman between 50 and 59 years old with Graves' hyperthyroidism. The rearrangement joins TRBV28 to TRBJ1-1; 8 positions agree with TRBD1. The sequenced sample consisted of blood. The CDR3 here is CASSSRQGRLYTEAFF. CDR3 in DNA: TGTGCCAGCAGTTCCCGACAGGGGAGGCTTTACACTGAAGCTTTCTTT.